Listed below are T cell receptor beta chains from one sample, sequenced in a study of blood T cell repertoires in COVID-19. Repertoires were generated with immunoSEQ multiplex PCR, while TCRdb's copy carries only in-frame clones and drops some. The repertoire holds approximately 25,000 clones, 72% seen once, with approximately 40% in the top ten. The sample consisted of peripheral blood. These receptors were collected from a woman older than 75 with acute or convalescent COVID-19. CDR3s include the opening cysteine and the closing phenylalanine or tryptophan. A D gene is named only where the DNA matches it firmly. Expanded clones are given a class, and other clones once, few, many or no size at all.

v_gene	abundance	d_gene	j_gene	CDR3nt	CDR3aa
TRBV7-2	NA	NA	TRBJ1-1	TGTGCCAGCAGCTCCCAGGGGAGGGGAATAACTGAAGCTTTCTTT	CASSSQGRGITEAFF
TRBV7-9	NA	NA	TRBJ2-2	TGTGCCAGCATAACGGGACTTTACACCGGGGAGCTGTTTTTT	CASITGLYTGELFF
TRBV19	NA	NA	TRBJ1-1	TGTGCCAGTAGTATACAGTCGAACACTGAAGCTTTCTTT	CASSIQSNTEAFF
TRBV19	NA	NA	TRBJ1-3	TGTGCCAGTAGTATAGACAACTCTGGAAACACCATATATTTT	CASSIDNSGNTIYF
TRBV4-1	NA	TRBD1	TRBJ2-4	TGCGCCAGCAGTCCTCCCGGGACAGGGAAAAACATTCAGTACTTC	CASSPPGTGKNIQYF
TRBV30	NA	NA	TRBJ2-7	TGTGCCTGGAGTAGGGGACTCGGTCTGGCCTCCTACGAGCAGTACTTC	CAWSRGLGLASYEQYF
TRBV28	NA	TRBD1	TRBJ1-6	TGTGCCAGCACGGGACAGGGGCTACTAGGGGGTTCACCCCTCCACTTT	CASTGQGLLGGSPLHF
TRBV18	few	TRBD2	TRBJ2-7	TGTGCCAGCTCACGGACTAGCGGGACCCCTTTTTCCTACGAGCAGTACTTC	CASSRTSGTPFSYEQYF
TRBV2	NA	TRBD2	TRBJ2-7	TGTGCCAGCAGGGTAGGGAGGCGGGGGGGAACGCGGGAGCAGTACTTC	CASRVGRRGGTREQYF
TRBV10-2	NA	NA	TRBJ1-5	TGCGCCAGCAGTGAGTCCACAGTTAGCAATCAGCCCCAGCATTTT	CASSESTVSNQPQHF
TRBV19	NA	TRBD1	TRBJ1-1	TGTGCCAGTATTCAAACAGGGGGGGGAACTGAAGCTTTCTTT	CASIQTGGGTEAFF
TRBV2	NA	TRBD1	TRBJ1-6	TGTGCCAGCACCATACAGGGGACGGATTCACCCCTCCACTTT	CASTIQGTDSPLHF
TRBV19	NA	NA	TRBJ1-2	TGTGCCACCCAAACTTGGGGGGGCTATGGCTACACCTTC	CATQTWGGYGYTF
TRBV7-2	few	NA	TRBJ2-2	TGTGCCAGCAGCTTAGGAACTAGTCCCGGGGAGCTGTTTTTT	CASSLGTSPGELFF
TRBV6-5	medium-sized	NA	TRBJ2-2	TGTGCCAGCCCCAGGGTCACCGGGGAGCTGTTTTTT	CASPRVTGELFF
TRBV11-2	NA	TRBD2	TRBJ2-7	TGTGCCAGCAGCCTCTTAGCGGGGCCGATAGAGTACTTC	CASSLLAGPIEYF
TRBV18	NA	TRBD1	TRBJ1-2	TGTGCCAGCTCTCCCCTGACAGGGGGATCACCATCGTATGGCTACACCTTC	CASSPLTGGSPSYGYTF
TRBV3-1/TRBV3-2	NA	TRBD2	TRBJ2-5	TGTGCCAGCAGCCAACTAGCGGGGGGAGAGACCCAGTACTTC	CASSQLAGGETQYF
TRBV9	NA	NA	TRBJ1-1	TGTGCCAGCAGCGTAGAACAGGCCCCCAACACTGAAGCTTTCTTT	CASSVEQAPNTEAFF
TRBV9	NA	TRBD2	TRBJ2-5	TGTGCCAGCAGCGTAGCGGTGGGAGGGGAGACCCAGTACTTC	CASSVAVGGETQYF
TRBV27	NA	TRBD2	TRBJ2-7	TGTGCCAGTTCCCGCTCGGGCGGGGGGCCAGCTAACGAGCAGTACTTC	CASSRSGGGPANEQYF
TRBV24-1	NA	TRBD2	TRBJ2-2	TGTGCCACCAGTGATTTGCGGGAGGGCGGGGAGCTGTTTTTT	CATSDLREGGELFF
TRBV29-1	NA	NA	TRBJ1-1	TGCAGCGTGGCTCAGGGTGATGGTGAAGCTTTCTTT	CSVAQGDGEAFF